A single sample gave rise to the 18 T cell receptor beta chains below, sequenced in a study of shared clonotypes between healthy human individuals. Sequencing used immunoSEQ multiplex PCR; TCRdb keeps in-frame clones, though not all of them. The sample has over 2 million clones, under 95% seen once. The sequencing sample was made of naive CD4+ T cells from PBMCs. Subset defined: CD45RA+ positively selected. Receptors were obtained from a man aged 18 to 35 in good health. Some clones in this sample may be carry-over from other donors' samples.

This chain's CDR3 is CASSLDRETEAFF. DNA of the CDR3: TGTGCCAGCAGCTTAGACAGGGAGACTGAAGCTTTCTTT. The chain recombines TRBV7-3 with TRBJ1-1; 7 bases are shared with TRBD1. This CDR3 has 13 residues. Germline loops: CDR1 SGHTA, CDR2 FQGTGA. V was pared by 2 bases and J by 5 bases, with 2 bases of the junction left unmatched.

CDR3 loop: CAGTGDPYSNQPQHF. The CDR3 DNA sequence: TGTGCCGGAACAGGGGATCCCTATAGCAATCAGCCCCAGCATTTT. The rearrangement links TRBV30 to TRBJ1-5, with 7 bases aligning to TRBD1. In germline, CDR1 is GTSNPN, CDR2 SVGIG (reference sequence). V trimming: 8 bases; J trimming: 0 bases; junction bases outside the gene matches: 10. CDR3 length equals 15 residues.

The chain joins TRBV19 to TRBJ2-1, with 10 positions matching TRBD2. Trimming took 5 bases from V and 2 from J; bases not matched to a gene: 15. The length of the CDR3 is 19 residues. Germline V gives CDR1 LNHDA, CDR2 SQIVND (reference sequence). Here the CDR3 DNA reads TGTGCCAGTAGTCCCGTTGGGGCAAGCGGGAGGGCCGCCTACAATGAGCAGTTCTTC. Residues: CASSPVGASGRAAYNEQFF.

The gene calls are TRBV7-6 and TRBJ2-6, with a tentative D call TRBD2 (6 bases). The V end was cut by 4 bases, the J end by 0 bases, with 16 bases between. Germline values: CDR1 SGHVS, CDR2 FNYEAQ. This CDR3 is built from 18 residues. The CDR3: CASSWGVDLYSGANVLTF. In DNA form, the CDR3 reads TGTGCCAGCAGCTGGGGGGTTGACTTATACTCTGGGGCCAACGTCCTGACTTTC. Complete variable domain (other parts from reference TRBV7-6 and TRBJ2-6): GAGVSQSPRYKVTKRGQDVALRCDPISGHVSLYWYRQALGQGPEFLTYFNYEAQQDKSGLPNDRFSAERPEGSISTLTIQRTEQRDSAMYRCASSWGVDLYSGANVLTFGAGSRLTVL.

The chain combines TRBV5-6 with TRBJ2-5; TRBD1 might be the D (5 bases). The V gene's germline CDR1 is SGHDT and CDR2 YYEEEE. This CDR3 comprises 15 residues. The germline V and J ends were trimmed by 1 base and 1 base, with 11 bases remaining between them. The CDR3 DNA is TGTGCCAGCAGCTTGCAGGGATCCACCCAAGAGACCCAGTACTTC. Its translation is CASSLQGSTQETQYF. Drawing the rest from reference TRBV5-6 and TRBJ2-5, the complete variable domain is DAGVTQSPTHLIKTRGQQVTLRCSPKSGHDTVSWYQQALGQGPQFIFQYYEEEERQRGNFPDRFSGHQFPNYSSELNVNALLLGDSALYLCASSLQGSTQETQYFGPGTRLLVL.

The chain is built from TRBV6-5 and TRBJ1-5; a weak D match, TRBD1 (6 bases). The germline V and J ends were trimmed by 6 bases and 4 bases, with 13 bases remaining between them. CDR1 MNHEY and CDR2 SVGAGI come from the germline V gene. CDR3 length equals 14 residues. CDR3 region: CASSTRTANQPQHF. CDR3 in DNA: TGTGCCAGCAGCACCCGGACAGCTAATCAGCCCCAGCATTTT.

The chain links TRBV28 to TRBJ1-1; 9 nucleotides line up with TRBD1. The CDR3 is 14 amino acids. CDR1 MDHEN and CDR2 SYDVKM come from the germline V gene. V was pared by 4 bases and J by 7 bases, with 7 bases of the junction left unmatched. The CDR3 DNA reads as TGTGCCAGCAGTTCCCGGGACAGGGTGCTTGAAGCTTTCTTT. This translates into CASSSRDRVLEAFF.

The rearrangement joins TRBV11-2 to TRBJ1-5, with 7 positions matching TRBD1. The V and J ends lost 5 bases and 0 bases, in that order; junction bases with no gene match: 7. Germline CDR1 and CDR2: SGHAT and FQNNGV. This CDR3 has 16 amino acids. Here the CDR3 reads CASSRGTVDSNQPQHF. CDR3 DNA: TGTGCCAGCAGCCGCGGGACAGTGGATAGCAATCAGCCCCAGCATTTT.

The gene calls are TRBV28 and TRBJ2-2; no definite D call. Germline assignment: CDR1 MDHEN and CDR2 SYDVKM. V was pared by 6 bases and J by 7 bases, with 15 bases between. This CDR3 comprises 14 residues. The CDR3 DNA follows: TGTGCCAGCAGCCTGGATTTAATCCGCGGGGAGCTGTTTTTT. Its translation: CASSLDLIRGELFF.

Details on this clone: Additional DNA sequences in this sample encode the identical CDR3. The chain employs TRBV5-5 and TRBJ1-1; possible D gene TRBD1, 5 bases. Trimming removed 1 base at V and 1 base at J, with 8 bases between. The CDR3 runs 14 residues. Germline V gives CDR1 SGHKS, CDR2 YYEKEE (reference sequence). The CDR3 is CASSLSGANTEAFF. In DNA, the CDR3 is TGTGCCAGCAGCTTGAGTGGGGCGAACACTGAAGCTTTCTTT.

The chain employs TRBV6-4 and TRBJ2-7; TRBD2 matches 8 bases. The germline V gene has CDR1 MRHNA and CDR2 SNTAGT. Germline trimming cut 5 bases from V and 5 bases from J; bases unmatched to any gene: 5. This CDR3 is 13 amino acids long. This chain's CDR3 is CASSRDGGDEQYF. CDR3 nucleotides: TGTGCCAGCAGTCGGGACGGGGGGGACGAGCAGTACTTC.

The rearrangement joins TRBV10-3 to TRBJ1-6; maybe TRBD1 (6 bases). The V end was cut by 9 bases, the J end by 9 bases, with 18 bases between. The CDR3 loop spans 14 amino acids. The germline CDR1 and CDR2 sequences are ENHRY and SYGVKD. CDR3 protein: CAIRVAQGGSPLHF. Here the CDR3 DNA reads TGTGCCATTCGGGTAGCCCAAGGGGGTTCACCCCTCCACTTT.

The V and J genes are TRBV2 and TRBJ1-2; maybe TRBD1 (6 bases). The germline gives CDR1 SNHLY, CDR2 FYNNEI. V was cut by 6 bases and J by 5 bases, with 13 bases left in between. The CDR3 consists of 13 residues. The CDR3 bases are TGTGCCAGCAGCGGGGGCGCGTCTTATGGCTACACCTTC. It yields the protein CASSGGASYGYTF.

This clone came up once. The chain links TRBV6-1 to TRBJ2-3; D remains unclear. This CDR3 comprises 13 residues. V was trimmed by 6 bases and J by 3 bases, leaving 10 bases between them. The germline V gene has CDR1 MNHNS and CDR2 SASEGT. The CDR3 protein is CASRRYTTDTQYF. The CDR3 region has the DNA TGTGCCAGCAGGAGATATACGACAGATACGCAGTATTTT.

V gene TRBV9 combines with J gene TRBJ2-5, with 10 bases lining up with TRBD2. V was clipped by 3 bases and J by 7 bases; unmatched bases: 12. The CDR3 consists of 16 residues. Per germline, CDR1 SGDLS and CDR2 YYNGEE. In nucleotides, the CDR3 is TGTGCCAGCAGCGGGGCAGCGGGAGGGCCGGATGGGACCCAGTACTTC. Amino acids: CASSGAAGGPDGTQYF. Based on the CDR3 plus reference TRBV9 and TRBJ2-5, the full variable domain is DSGVTQTPKHLITATGQRVTLRCSPRSGDLSVYWYQQSLDQGLQFLIQYYNGEERAKGNILERFSAQQFPDLHSELNLSSLELGDSALYFCASSGAAGGPDGTQYFGPGTRLLVL.

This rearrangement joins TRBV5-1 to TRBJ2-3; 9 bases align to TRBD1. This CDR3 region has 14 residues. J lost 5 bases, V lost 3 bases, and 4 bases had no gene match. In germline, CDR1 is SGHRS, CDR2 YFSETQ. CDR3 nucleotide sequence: TGCGCCAGCAGCTACAGGGGGCGCGGAGATACGCAGTATTTT. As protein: CASSYRGRGDTQYF.

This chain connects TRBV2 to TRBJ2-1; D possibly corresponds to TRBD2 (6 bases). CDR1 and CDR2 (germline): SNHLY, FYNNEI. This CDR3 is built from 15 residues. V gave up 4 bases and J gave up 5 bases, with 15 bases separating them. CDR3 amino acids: CASSGDLGTDNEQFF. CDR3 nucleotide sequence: TGTGCCAGCAGTGGGGACCTCGGGACTGACAATGAGCAGTTCTTC.

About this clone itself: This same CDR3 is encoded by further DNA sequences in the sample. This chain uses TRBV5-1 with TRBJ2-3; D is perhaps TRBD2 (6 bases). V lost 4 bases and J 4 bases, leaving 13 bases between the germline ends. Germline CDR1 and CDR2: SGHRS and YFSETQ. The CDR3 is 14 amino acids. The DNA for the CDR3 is TGCGCCAGCAGCAGGGGAGGAGCCTCAGATACGCAGTATTTT. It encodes CASSRGGASDTQYF.